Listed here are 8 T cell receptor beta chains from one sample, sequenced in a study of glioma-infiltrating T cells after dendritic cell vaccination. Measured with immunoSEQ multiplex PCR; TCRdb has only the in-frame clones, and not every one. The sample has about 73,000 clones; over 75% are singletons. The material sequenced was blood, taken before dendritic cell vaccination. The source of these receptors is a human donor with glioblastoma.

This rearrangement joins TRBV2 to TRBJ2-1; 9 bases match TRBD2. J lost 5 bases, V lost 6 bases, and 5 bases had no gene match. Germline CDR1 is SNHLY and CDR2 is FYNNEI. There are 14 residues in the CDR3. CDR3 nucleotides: TGTGCCAGCAGGCAGCGGGAGGTCCACAATGAGCAGTTCTTC. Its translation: CASRQREVHNEQFF.

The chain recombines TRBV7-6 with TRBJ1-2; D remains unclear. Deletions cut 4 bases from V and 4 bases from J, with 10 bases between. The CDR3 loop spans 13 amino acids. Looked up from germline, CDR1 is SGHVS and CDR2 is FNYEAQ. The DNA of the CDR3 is TGTGCCAGCAGCTCGCCGGGGTCCTATGGCTACACCTTC. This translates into CASSSPGSYGYTF.

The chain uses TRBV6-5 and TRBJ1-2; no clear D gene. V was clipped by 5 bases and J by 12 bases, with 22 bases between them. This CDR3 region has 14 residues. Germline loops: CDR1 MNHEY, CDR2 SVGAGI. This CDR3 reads CASSPTRGSPLDTF. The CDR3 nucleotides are TGTGCCAGCAGTCCTACACGGGGTAGCCCTCTCGACACCTTC.

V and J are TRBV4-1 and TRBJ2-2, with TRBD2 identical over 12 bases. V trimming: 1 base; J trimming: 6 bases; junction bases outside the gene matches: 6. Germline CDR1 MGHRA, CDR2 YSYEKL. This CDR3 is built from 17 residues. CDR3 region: CASSQVASGGVSGELFF. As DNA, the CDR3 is TGCGCCAGCAGCCAAGTGGCTAGCGGGGGGGTATCCGGGGAGCTGTTTTTT.

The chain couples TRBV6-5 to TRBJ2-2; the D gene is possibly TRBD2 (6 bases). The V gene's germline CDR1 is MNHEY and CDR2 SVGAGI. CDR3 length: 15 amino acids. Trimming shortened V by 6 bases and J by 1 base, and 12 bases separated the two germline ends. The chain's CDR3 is CASRRLDLNTGELFF. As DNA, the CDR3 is TGTGCCAGCAGACGACTAGATTTGAACACCGGGGAGCTGTTTTTT.

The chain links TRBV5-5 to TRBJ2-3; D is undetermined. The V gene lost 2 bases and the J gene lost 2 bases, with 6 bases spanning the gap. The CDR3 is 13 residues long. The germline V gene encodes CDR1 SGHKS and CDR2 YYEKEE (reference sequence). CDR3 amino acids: CASSFSPTDTQYF. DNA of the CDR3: TGTGCCAGCAGCTTCAGTCCCACAGATACGCAGTATTTT.

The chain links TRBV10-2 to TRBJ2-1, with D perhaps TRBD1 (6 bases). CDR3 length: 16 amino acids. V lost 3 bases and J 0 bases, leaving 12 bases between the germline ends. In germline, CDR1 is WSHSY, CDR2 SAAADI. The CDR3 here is CASSDRTGYSYNEQFF. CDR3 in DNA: TGCGCCAGCAGTGACAGAACAGGGTACTCCTACAATGAGCAGTTCTTC.

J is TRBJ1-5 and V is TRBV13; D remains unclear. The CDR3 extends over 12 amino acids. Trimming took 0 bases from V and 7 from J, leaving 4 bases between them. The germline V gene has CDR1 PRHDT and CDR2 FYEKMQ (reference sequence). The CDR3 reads CASSLGRQPQHF. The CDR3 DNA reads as TGTGCCAGCAGCTTAGGGCGACAGCCCCAGCATTTT.